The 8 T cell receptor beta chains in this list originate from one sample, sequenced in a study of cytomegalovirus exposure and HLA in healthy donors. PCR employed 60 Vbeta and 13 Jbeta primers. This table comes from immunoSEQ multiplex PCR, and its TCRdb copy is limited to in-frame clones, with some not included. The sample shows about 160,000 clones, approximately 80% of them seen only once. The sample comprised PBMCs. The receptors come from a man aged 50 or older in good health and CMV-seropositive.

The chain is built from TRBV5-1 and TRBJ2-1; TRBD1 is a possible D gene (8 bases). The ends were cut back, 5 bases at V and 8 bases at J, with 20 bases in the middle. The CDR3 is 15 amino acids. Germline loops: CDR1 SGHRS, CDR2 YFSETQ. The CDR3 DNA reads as TGCGCCAGCAGACACGACAGGGGAGGGGTTGATGAGCAGTTCTTC. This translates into CASRHDRGGVDEQFF.

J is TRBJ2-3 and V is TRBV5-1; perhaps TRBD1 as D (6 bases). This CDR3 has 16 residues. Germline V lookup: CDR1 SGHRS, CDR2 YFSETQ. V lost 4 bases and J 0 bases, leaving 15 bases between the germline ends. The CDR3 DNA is TGCGCCAGCAGCCCGGGTGTAGGGACAAGCACAGATACGCAGTATTTT. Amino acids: CASSPGVGTSTDTQYF.

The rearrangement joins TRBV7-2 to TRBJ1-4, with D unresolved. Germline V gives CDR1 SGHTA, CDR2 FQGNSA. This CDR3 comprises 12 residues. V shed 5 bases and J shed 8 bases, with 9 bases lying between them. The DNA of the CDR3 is TGTGCCAGCAGCCCGAGGAAGGAAAAACTGTTTTTT. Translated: CASSPRKEKLFF.

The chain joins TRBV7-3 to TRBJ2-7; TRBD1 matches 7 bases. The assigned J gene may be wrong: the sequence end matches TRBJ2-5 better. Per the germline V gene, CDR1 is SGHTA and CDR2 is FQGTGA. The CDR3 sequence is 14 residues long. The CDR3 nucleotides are TGTGCCAGCAGCTCTACAGGGGTACAAGAGACCCAGTACTTC. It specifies CASSSTGVQETQYF.

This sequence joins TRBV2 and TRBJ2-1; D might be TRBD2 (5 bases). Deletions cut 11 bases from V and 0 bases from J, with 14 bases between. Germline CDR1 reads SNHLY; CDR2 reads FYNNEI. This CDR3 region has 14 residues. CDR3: CAFKSGNSYNEQFF. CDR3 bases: TGTGCCTTCAAAAGCGGAAACTCCTACAATGAGCAGTTCTTC.

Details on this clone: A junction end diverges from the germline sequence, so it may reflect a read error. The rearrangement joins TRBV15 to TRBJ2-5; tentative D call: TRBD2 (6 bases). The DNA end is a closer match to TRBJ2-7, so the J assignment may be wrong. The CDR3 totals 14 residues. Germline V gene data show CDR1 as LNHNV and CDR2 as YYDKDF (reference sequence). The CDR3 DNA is TGTGCCACCAGCCGCGGGACGGTCTCCCACGAGCAGTACTTC. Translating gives CATSRGTVSHEQYF.

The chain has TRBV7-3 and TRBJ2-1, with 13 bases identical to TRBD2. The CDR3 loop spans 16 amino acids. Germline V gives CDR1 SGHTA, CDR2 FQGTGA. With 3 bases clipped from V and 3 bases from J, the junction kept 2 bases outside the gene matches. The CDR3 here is CASSLTSGGYYNEQFF. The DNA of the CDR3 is TGTGCCAGCAGCTTGACTAGCGGGGGGTACTACAATGAGCAGTTCTTC.

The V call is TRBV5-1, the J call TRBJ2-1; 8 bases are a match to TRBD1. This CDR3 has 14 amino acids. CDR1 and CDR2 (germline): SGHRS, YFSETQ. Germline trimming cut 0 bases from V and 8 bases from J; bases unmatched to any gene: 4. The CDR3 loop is CASSLDPGGDEQFF. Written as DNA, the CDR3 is TGCGCCAGCAGCTTGGATCCAGGGGGCGATGAGCAGTTCTTC.